This TCR beta chain was identified during a study of T-cell reconstitution after alpha-beta-depleted transplantation in children. This clonotype was recorded at least ten times. Trimming took 3 bases from V and 5 from J; bases not matched to a gene: 6. Per the germline V gene, CDR1 is DFQATT and CDR2 is SNEGSKA (reference sequence). The CDR3 contains 13 residues. Preparation of the TCRbeta library used unique molecular identifiers. TCRdb re-called the PCR reads through MiXCR, storing one row per CDR3 protein. The data show about 600,000 distinct CDR3 sequences, about 10% seen once. The material sequenced was PBMCs from the stem cell graft donor, taken from the stem cell graft. The sequence was obtained from a human donor who donated a stem cell graft to a child with acute myeloid leukemia. The chain combines TRBV20-1 with TRBJ2-5; 7 bases are shared with TRBD2. The CDR3: CSASREGRETQYF. The CDR3 nucleotides read TGCAGTGCTAGTAGGGAGGGGAGGGAGACCCAGTACTTC.